The clone carrying this T cell receptor beta chain was picked up a small number of times. Antigen specificity is unknown. This beta chain is an unintended read in a library built for alpha chains; its size means little. Documented time point: sample taken at primary tumor resection. There were approximately 69 donors, all of them untreated patients with early-stage non-small cell lung cancer. The input material, whole RNA from tumor, nontumor lung or frozen PBMC, was sequenced unsorted. From the 5' RACE reads, TCRdb called clonotypes with MiXCR, one entry per CDR3 protein. In the table there are approximately 11,000 distinct CDR3 sequences, more than 7% of which are singletons. These data come from a study of spatial heterogeneity in lung cancer. As for the study in general: Alpha-chain sequences were consistently detected less often than beta-chain sequences. Broader study findings: It was found that expanded intratumoral alpha and beta TCR counts tracked tumor mutation counts.

V lost 0 bases to trimming and J lost 3 bases, with 14 bases between them. The CDR3 contains 15 residues. Per germline, CDR1 GTSNPN and CDR2 SVGIG (reference sequence). The material sequenced was lung tumor tissue, taken at surgery. This sequence was found in a female donor with early-stage non-small cell lung cancer. This chain connects TRBV30 to TRBJ1-1; the D is unclear. CDR3 sequence: CAWSVIGSRDTEAFF. In DNA form, the CDR3 reads TGTGCCTGGAGTGTAATAGGTTCGCGGGACACTGAAGCTTTCTTT.